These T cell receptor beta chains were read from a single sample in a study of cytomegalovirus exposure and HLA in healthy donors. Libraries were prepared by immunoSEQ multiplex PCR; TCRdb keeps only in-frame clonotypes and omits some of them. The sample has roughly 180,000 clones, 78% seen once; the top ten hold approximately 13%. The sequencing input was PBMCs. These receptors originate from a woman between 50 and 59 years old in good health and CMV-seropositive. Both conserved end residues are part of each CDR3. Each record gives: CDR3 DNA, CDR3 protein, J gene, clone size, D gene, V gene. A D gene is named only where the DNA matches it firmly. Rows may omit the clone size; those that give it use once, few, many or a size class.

DNA: TGTGCCAGCAGCCAAGCCAACCGACTAGCGGGAAACAATGAGCAGTTCTTC
CDR3: CASSQANRLAGNNEQFF
J: TRBJ2-1
size: NA
D: TRBD2
V: TRBV4-2

DNA: TGTGCCAGCAGTCACGCACGGGACTTGAACACTGAAGCTTTCTTT
CDR3: CASSHARDLNTEAFF
J: TRBJ1-1
size: NA
D: NA
V: TRBV6-5

DNA: TGTGCCAGCAGCCAAGATCCGGACAGGAGGCACTATGGCTACACCTTC
CDR3: CASSQDPDRRHYGYTF
J: TRBJ1-2
size: NA
D: TRBD1
V: TRBV14

DNA: TGTGCCAGCAGCCCGGGCAGGGGGCGTACTGAAGCTTTCTTT
CDR3: CASSPGRGRTEAFF
J: TRBJ1-1
size: NA
D: TRBD1
V: TRBV7-6

DNA: TGTGCCAGCAGCCGGGACAGGGTTGAAGCTTTCTTT
CDR3: CASSRDRVEAFF
J: TRBJ1-1
size: NA
D: TRBD1
V: TRBV7-8

DNA: TGTGCCAGCAGTCAGGGGGCGCGAACTGAAGCTTTCTTT
CDR3: CASSQGARTEAFF
J: TRBJ1-1
size: NA
D: TRBD1
V: TRBV11-1

DNA: TGTGCCAGCAGTTACACAGGGGACTATGGCTACACCTTC
CDR3: CASSYTGDYGYTF
J: TRBJ1-2
size: NA
D: TRBD1
V: TRBV7-2

DNA: TGTGCCAGCAGCTATGGGCGGGGAGCTGAGCAGTTCTTC
CDR3: CASSYGRGAEQFF
J: TRBJ2-1
size: few
D: NA
V: TRBV13

DNA: TGCGCCAGCAGCTTAGGAGGGGGAGGGACTGAAGCTTTCTTT
CDR3: CASSLGGGGTEAFF
J: TRBJ1-1
size: NA
D: NA
V: TRBV5-1

DNA: TGTGCCAGCAGCCCCCGGGGAGGCCTAAACACTGAAGCTTTCTTT
CDR3: CASSPRGGLNTEAFF
J: TRBJ1-1
size: few
D: NA
V: TRBV9

DNA: TGTGCCGTCTCTCGGGACAGGAGGGCAAATGAGCAGTTCTTC
CDR3: CAVSRDRRANEQFF
J: TRBJ2-1
size: NA
D: TRBD1
V: TRBV6-1

DNA: TGTGCCAGCAGCTTGGGGACAGGTAGTGCCTACGAGCAGTACTTC
CDR3: CASSLGTGSAYEQYF
J: TRBJ2-7
size: NA
D: TRBD1
V: TRBV5-8

DNA: TGCGCCAGCAGCCAAACCCGGGACAGTTTCTACGAGCAGTACTTC
CDR3: CASSQTRDSFYEQYF
J: TRBJ2-7
size: NA
D: TRBD1
V: TRBV5-1

DNA: TGTGCCAGCAGCTTACAGTTCCTAGGGACCCAGTACTTC
CDR3: CASSLQFLGTQYF
J: TRBJ2-5
size: NA
D: NA
V: TRBV11-2

DNA: TGTGCCAGCGCAGGGTCTGGCCGTCAGCCCCAGCATTTT
CDR3: CASAGSGRQPQHF
J: TRBJ1-5
size: NA
D: NA
V: TRBV6-1

DNA: TGTGCCAGCAGCCTACAGGGTAATGGCTACACCTTC
CDR3: CASSLQGNGYTF
J: TRBJ1-2
size: NA
D: NA
V: TRBV13

DNA: TGCGCCAGCACCTTGGGGGGCAGCGAGCAGTACTTC
CDR3: CASTLGGSEQYF
J: TRBJ2-7
size: NA
D: NA
V: TRBV5-1

DNA: TGTGCCAGCAGCTATCTACCGGGGTCGGGTTCACCCCTCCACTTT
CDR3: CASSYLPGSGSPLHF
J: TRBJ1-6
size: NA
D: NA
V: TRBV7-9

DNA: TGCGCCAGCAGCCAAGTACAGGGAATGGGCAATCAGCCCCAGCATTTT
CDR3: CASSQVQGMGNQPQHF
J: TRBJ1-5
size: once
D: NA
V: TRBV4-1

DNA: TGTGCCAGCTCGCAACAGGGTGGGGTCTATGGCTACACCTTC
CDR3: CASSQQGGVYGYTF
J: TRBJ1-2
size: NA
D: NA
V: TRBV18

DNA: TGTGCCAGCAGCTTAGTAGTGGGCCGCTCCTACGAGCAGTACTTC
CDR3: CASSLVVGRSYEQYF
J: TRBJ2-7
size: NA
D: NA
V: TRBV7-9

DNA: TGCAGCGTTGAAGAGCGGAGTGGTAACTATGGCTACACCTTC
CDR3: CSVEERSGNYGYTF
J: TRBJ1-2
size: few
D: NA
V: TRBV29-1

DNA: TGCGCCAGCAGCCGGACAGGGGCGAACGAGCAGTACTTC
CDR3: CASSRTGANEQYF
J: TRBJ2-7
size: NA
D: TRBD1
V: TRBV5-1

DNA: TGTGCCAGCAGCCAAGATTTTGACACGACGACAGATACGCAGTATTTT
CDR3: CASSQDFDTTTDTQYF
J: TRBJ2-3
size: NA
D: NA
V: TRBV14

DNA: TGTGCCAGCAGTTACTCCCGTTGGGCGTCCTACGAGCAGTACTTC
CDR3: CASSYSRWASYEQYF
J: TRBJ2-7
size: NA
D: NA
V: TRBV6-5

DNA: TGCAGTGCTAGCTTTACTGAAGCTTTCTTT
CDR3: CSASFTEAFF
J: TRBJ1-1
size: NA
D: NA
V: TRBV20-1

DNA: TGTGCCAGCAGCTCTCCAATACTGGCGGGGGGTGAAGGCGGGGAGCTGTTTTTT
CDR3: CASSSPILAGGEGGELFF
J: TRBJ2-2
size: NA
D: TRBD2
V: TRBV7-6

DNA: TGTGCCAGCAGTGGATGGGTAGGGGTCTTTGCTGGAAACACCATATATTTT
CDR3: CASSGWVGVFAGNTIYF
J: TRBJ1-3
size: NA
D: NA
V: TRBV2

DNA: TGTGCTAGCAGCCGTGCGGAGAGCACCGGGGAGCTGTTTTTT
CDR3: CASSRAESTGELFF
J: TRBJ2-2
size: NA
D: NA
V: TRBV7-7

DNA: TGTGCCAGCAGCTTGGTAGCCGGGTCCGGGGAGCTGTTTTTT
CDR3: CASSLVAGSGELFF
J: TRBJ2-2
size: NA
D: NA
V: TRBV5-4

DNA: TGTGCCAGCAGCGGACAGCAGAACTATGGCTACACCTTC
CDR3: CASSGQQNYGYTF
J: TRBJ1-2
size: NA
D: NA
V: TRBV5-5

DNA: TGCGCCAGCAGCTCGGAGGGGACCGGGGAGCTGTTTTTT
CDR3: CASSSEGTGELFF
J: TRBJ2-2
size: few
D: NA
V: TRBV4-1

DNA: TGTGCCAGCAGCGTGGGACCTACTACCTACGAGCAGTACTTC
CDR3: CASSVGPTTYEQYF
J: TRBJ2-7
size: NA
D: NA
V: TRBV5-4

DNA: TGTGCCAGCAGCGCCTGGACAGACGAGACGTCACCCCTCCACTTT
CDR3: CASSAWTDETSPLHF
J: TRBJ1-6
size: NA
D: NA
V: TRBV9

DNA: TGTGCCATCAAACCAGGGGGCGCCAAAAACATTCAGTACTTC
CDR3: CAIKPGGAKNIQYF
J: TRBJ2-4
size: NA
D: TRBD1
V: TRBV10-3

DNA: TGTGCCAGCAGCCTGCGACAGGGTGTGCAGTACTTC
CDR3: CASSLRQGVQYF
J: TRBJ2-7
size: NA
D: TRBD1
V: TRBV14

DNA: TGCGCCAGCAGCCCGACAGGGGGCGACTACAATGAGCAGTTCTTC
CDR3: CASSPTGGDYNEQFF
J: TRBJ2-1
size: NA
D: TRBD1
V: TRBV5-1

DNA: TGTGCCAGCAGTGAATGGGAAGACAGGGGGCCGATCAGCAATCAGCCCCAGCATTTT
CDR3: CASSEWEDRGPISNQPQHF
J: TRBJ1-5
size: NA
D: TRBD1
V: TRBV6-1

DNA: TGTGCCAGCAGCTTAGGCAGGGGAAGGAAAGAGACCCAGTACTTC
CDR3: CASSLGRGRKETQYF
J: TRBJ2-5
size: NA
D: NA
V: TRBV7-8

DNA: TGTGCCAGCAGCTTAGTCCAGGCAGGGGCCTACGAGCAGTACTTC
CDR3: CASSLVQAGAYEQYF
J: TRBJ2-7
size: few
D: NA
V: TRBV7-6

DNA: TGTGCCAGCAGCTTAGAACATGGAGGTTCACCCCTCCACTTT
CDR3: CASSLEHGGSPLHF
J: TRBJ1-6
size: NA
D: NA
V: TRBV11-1

DNA: TGTGCCAGCAGCTTAGGCAGGGGACGGGAGACCCAGTACTTC
CDR3: CASSLGRGRETQYF
J: TRBJ2-5
size: NA
D: NA
V: TRBV7-2

DNA: TGTGCCAGCAGCTTACACAGGGAAAACTATGGCTACACCTTC
CDR3: CASSLHRENYGYTF
J: TRBJ1-2
size: NA
D: NA
V: TRBV7-8

DNA: TGTGCCAGCAGTGATGGTTGGGGGCTGAATCAGCCCCAGCATTTT
CDR3: CASSDGWGLNQPQHF
J: TRBJ1-5
size: NA
D: NA
V: TRBV6-1

DNA: TGTGCCACCCTACCGGGACAGGGGGCAGGGAATGAGCAGTTCTTC
CDR3: CATLPGQGAGNEQFF
J: TRBJ2-1
size: NA
D: TRBD1
V: TRBV10-3

DNA: TGTGCAGGGAGGGGGTGCAATCAGCCCCAGCATTTT
CDR3: CAGRGCNQPQHF
J: TRBJ1-5
size: NA
D: NA
V: TRBV25-1

DNA: TGTGCCACCAGCAGAGATCGGCCAGGGAGGGGCACAGATACGCAGTATTTT
CDR3: CATSRDRPGRGTDTQYF
J: TRBJ2-3
size: NA
D: TRBD2
V: TRBV15

DNA: TGTGCCAGCAGGGCTACAGGGGGAACTGAAGCTTTCTTT
CDR3: CASRATGGTEAFF
J: TRBJ1-1
size: NA
D: TRBD1
V: TRBV6-4

DNA: TGTGCCAGCAGCGGGATTGGACAGGGTGTAAATGAAAAACTGTTTTTT
CDR3: CASSGIGQGVNEKLFF
J: TRBJ1-4
size: NA
D: TRBD1
V: TRBV9

DNA: TGTGCCAGCACCTACGGGACACTTGGAAACACCATATATTTT
CDR3: CASTYGTLGNTIYF
J: TRBJ1-3
size: once
D: NA
V: TRBV2

DNA: TGTGCCAGCAGCCCTAGACTAGCGGGGCTCAATGAGCAGTTCTTC
CDR3: CASSPRLAGLNEQFF
J: TRBJ2-1
size: NA
D: NA
V: TRBV12-1

DNA: TGCGTCAGCAGTGAGTCCGGACACAAGGCATACGAGCAGTACTTC
CDR3: CVSSESGHKAYEQYF
J: TRBJ2-7
size: NA
D: NA
V: TRBV10-1